These 32 T cell receptor beta chains share one sample of origin, sequenced in a study of T cells in Graves' hyperthyroidism and ophthalmopathy. Amplified regions were TCR beta CDR3 sequences from RNA transcripts. The study used the HTBI primer set for a first-round RT-PCR of the TCR CDR3. TCRdb reprocessed the multiplex PCR reads via MiXCR and lists one record per CDR3 protein. Altogether roughly 100,000 distinct CDR3 sequences are present, 51% being singletons, with the ten largest covering about 25%. The sequenced sample consisted of blood. The receptor source for this set is a woman aged 40 to 50 with Graves' hyperthyroidism.

The chain uses TRBV5-4 and TRBJ2-7; D is ambiguous. V was shortened by 0 bases and J by 1 base, with 11 bases between the two germline ends. From germline, CDR1 is SGHNT and CDR2 YYREEE (reference sequence). This CDR3 has 15 residues. The CDR3 here is CASSLGGGDSYEQYF. CDR3 nucleotides: TGTGCCAGCAGCTTGGGAGGCGGAGATTCCTACGAGCAGTACTTC.

The chain uses TRBV5-6 and TRBJ1-5; D gene unclear. The length of the CDR3 is 9 residues. Trimming shortened V by 3 bases and J by 15 bases, and 7 bases separated the two germline ends. From germline, CDR1 is SGHDT and CDR2 YYEEEE. CDR3 DNA sequence: TGTGCCAGCAGCTCGACGCGGCATTTT. It codes for CASSSTRHF.

A word on this clonotype: A much larger clonotype is one base distant, so this may be a read error. This chain links TRBV5-1 with TRBJ1-5; the D gene is possibly TRBD1 (5 bases). V was shortened by 5 bases and J by 2 bases, with 14 bases between the two germline ends. The CDR3 extends over 15 amino acids. From germline, CDR1 is SGHRS and CDR2 YFSETQ. In DNA, the CDR3 is TGCGCCAGCAGAGAGGGGTCAGAGGGCAATCAGCCCCAGCATTTT. Protein sequence: CASREGSEGNQPQHF. The complete variable domain, with remaining parts taken from reference TRBV5-1 and TRBJ1-5, reads KAGVTQTPRYLIKTRGQQVTLSCSPISGHRSVSWYQQTPGQGLQFLFEYFSETQRNKGNFPGRFSGRQFSNSRSEMNVSTLELGDSALYLCASREGSEGNQPQHFGDGTRLSIL.

With regard to this clonotype: Given a much more abundant clone one base away, this may be a read error. The chain's CDR3 is CSARAGTAWAFHQETQYF. CDR3 sequence (DNA): TGCAGTGCTAGAGCAGGGACGGCTTGGGCTTTTCACCAAGAGACCCAGTACTTC. The genes are TRBV20-1 and TRBJ2-5; either TRBD1 or TRBD2 may fit D (5 bases each). Trimming shortened V by 1 base and J by 0 bases, and 21 bases separated the two germline ends. Germline lookup yields CDR1 DFQATT and CDR2 SNEGSKA (reference sequence). The CDR3 is 18 residues long.

The V gene is TRBV6-1, the J gene TRBJ1-4; D is unclear. CDR3 length: 13 amino acids. Germline V gene lookup returns CDR1 MNHNS and CDR2 SASEGT. Trimming stripped 6 bases from V and 7 bases from J, with 12 bases between. This CDR3 reads CASRGGRPEKLFF. CDR3 in DNA: TGTGCCAGCAGGGGTGGACGGCCTGAAAAACTGTTTTTT.

This clonotype was counted many times. J is TRBJ2-7 and V is TRBV10-3; a possible D gene is TRBD1 (5 bases). CDR3 size: 15 residues. V lost 0 bases and J lost 3, with 12 bases in between. CDR1 is ENHRY and CDR2 is SYGVKD in the germline V gene. CDR3 protein: CAISESRKGDYEQYF. CDR3 bases: TGTGCCATCAGTGAGTCGCGAAAAGGGGACTACGAGCAGTACTTC.

Ten or more counts support this clonotype. This chain connects TRBV20-1 to TRBJ2-7; D is undetermined. The ends were cut back, 2 bases at V and 6 bases at J, with 11 bases in the middle. The CDR3 loop spans 12 amino acids. Per the germline V gene, CDR1 is DFQATT and CDR2 is SNEGSKA (reference sequence). CDR3 in DNA: TGCAGTGCTAGACAGTCTGTGAGCGAGCAGTACTTC. Translation: CSARQSVSEQYF.

Concerning this clonotype itself: No conserved phenylalanine or tryptophan ends this CDR3, so it is likely a read error. The DNA is left out, because the CDR3 cannot be placed on it with certainty; the CDR3 is given as TCRdb lists it. V is TRBV5-1 and J is TRBJ2-6; the table calls TRBD1, which could not be checked here. The CDR3 numbers 10 amino acids, ends counted. Germline CDR1 reads SGHRS; CDR2 reads YFSETQ. CDR3 loop: CASSPTLANT.

This clonotype was recorded only once. The chain carries TRBV7-9 and TRBJ1-2, with a possible D match to TRBD1 (5 bases). This CDR3 has 13 amino acids. Trimming cost V 1 base and J 5 bases, with 8 bases left between them. CDR1 and CDR2 from the germline V gene are SEHNR and FQNEAQ (reference sequence). CDR3 nucleotides: TGTGCCAGCAGCTTAGAACAGGAGTATGGCTACACCTTC. It specifies CASSLEQEYGYTF. Variable domain in full (rest from reference TRBV7-9 and TRBJ1-2): DTGVSQNPRHKITKRGQNVTFRCDPISEHNRLYWYRQTLGQGPEFLTYFQNEAQLEKSRLLSDRFSAERPKGSFSTLEIQRTEQGDSAMYLCASSLEQEYGYTFGSGTRLTVV.

The chain has TRBV29-1 and TRBJ1-2, with 8 bases matching TRBD1. With 1 base clipped from V and 7 bases from J, the junction kept 8 bases outside the gene matches. The CDR3 is made up of 14 amino acids. In germline, CDR1 is SQVTM, CDR2 ANQGSEA. The CDR3: CSVEVSRDRLGYTF. The CDR3 DNA follows: TGCAGCGTTGAAGTCTCTAGGGACAGGCTTGGCTACACCTTC.

With regard to this clonotype: A read error may be the cause here, since a much bigger clone is one base away. J is TRBJ2-7 and V is TRBV7-2; weak D call: TRBD2 (6 bases). Germline-derived CDR1 and CDR2 are SGHTA and FQGNSA. The CDR3 runs 14 residues. CDR3 DNA sequence: TGTGCCAGCAGTTCGGGTGGACTAACCTACGAGCGGTACTTC. As protein: CASSSGGLTYERYF.

The CDR3 sequence is CASSLKQGLAVQETQYF. For the CDR3, the DNA is TGCGCCAGCAGCTTGAAACAGGGACTAGCGGTCCAAGAGACCCAGTACTTC. The rearrangement joins TRBV5-1 to TRBJ2-5; 11 bases are shared with TRBD2. This CDR3 is built from 17 residues. Per germline, CDR1 SGHRS and CDR2 YFSETQ. The V gene end was trimmed by 1 base and the J gene end by 1 base; junction bases not matched to a gene: 6.

In the case of this clonotype: A junction boundary mismatches the germline segment, possibly from a read error. The chain couples TRBV20-1 to TRBJ2-7; 12 bases align to TRBD1. The CDR3 has 15 amino acids. Germline lookup yields CDR1 DFQATT and CDR2 SNEGSKA (reference sequence). The CDR3 region is CSAGDRDRGLYEQYF. CDR3 DNA sequence: TGCAGTGCTGGAGACCGGGACAGGGGGCTTTACGAGCAGTACTTC.

Turning to this clonotype: Here the CDR3 omits its conserved ending phenylalanine or tryptophan, so a read error is the likely source. This chain links TRBV19 with TRBJ1-1; maybe TRBD1 (5 bases). Germline loops: CDR1 LNHDA, CDR2 SQIVND (reference sequence). The V end was cut by 10 bases, the J end by 5 bases, with 14 bases between. The CDR3 spans 12 residues. For the CDR3, the DNA is TGTGCCACCATGAAGGGGTTGACTGAAGCTTTCTCC. Translating gives CATMKGLTEAFS.

About this clonotype: A single base separates this from a much larger clone, so it may be a read error. The missing conserved phenylalanine or tryptophan at the end of this CDR3 makes a read error likely. V gene TRBV12-3 or TRBV12-4 combines with J gene TRBJ2-7, with 9 bases identical to TRBD1. CDR3 length: 13 amino acids. V shed 5 bases, J shed 4 bases, and the junction held 3 bases outside the gene matches. The CDR3 loop reads CASSGQGRYEQYL. DNA for the CDR3: TGTGCCAGCAGTGGACAGGGGAGGTACGAGCAGTACCTC.

As regards this clonotype: Being one base from a much bigger clone, this may be a read error. J is TRBJ1-1 and V is TRBV18; a weak D match, TRBD1 (5 bases). CDR3 length: 13 residues. The V and J ends lost 3 bases and 3 bases respectively, with 8 bases between them. CDR1 KGHSH and CDR2 LQKENI come from the germline V gene. The CDR3 protein is CASSPAQDTEAFF. CDR3 bases: TGTGCCAGCTCACCTGCACAGGACACTGAAGCTTTCTTT.

The rearrangement joins TRBV9 to TRBJ2-7; 9 positions agree with TRBD1. The trim removed 2 bases at V and 4 bases at J, leaving 4 bases unmatched. This CDR3 has 14 residues. Germline lookup yields CDR1 SGDLS and CDR2 YYNGEE. CDR3 DNA: TGTGCCAGCAGCGTTGGGACAGGGTTGTACGAGCAGTACTTC. Protein product: CASSVGTGLYEQYF.

This clonotype was observed many times. The rearrangement joins TRBV7-8 to TRBJ2-3; D possibly corresponds to TRBD2 (5 bases). The CDR3 is 13 residues long. The germline V gene has CDR1 SGHVS and CDR2 FQNEAQ. Deletions cut 3 bases from V and 3 bases from J, with 7 bases between. CDR3 amino acids: CASSFPGTDTQYF. The DNA of the CDR3 is TGTGCCAGCAGCTTTCCGGGGACAGATACGCAGTATTTT.

This clonotype appeared many times. The chain has TRBV9 and TRBJ1-1, with D perhaps matching TRBD1 (5 bases). This CDR3 contains 15 residues. The V end was cut by 4 bases, the J end by 2 bases, with 15 bases between. CDR1 SGDLS and CDR2 YYNGEE come from the germline V gene. The CDR3 region is CASSISTGLNTEAFF. DNA of the CDR3: TGTGCCAGCAGCATCAGTACGGGACTAAACACTGAAGCTTTCTTT.

The count of this clonotype is one. The chain couples TRBV20-1 to TRBJ2-7; 9 nucleotides match TRBD2. Trimming at V came to 8 bases and at J to 0 bases, leaving 2 bases not matched to a gene. This CDR3 has 12 residues. Germline CDR1 reads DFQATT; CDR2 reads SNEGSKA (reference sequence). This chain's CDR3 is CSPGLASYEQYF. Here the CDR3 DNA reads TGCAGTCCGGGACTAGCCTCCTACGAGCAGTACTTC.

In its sample, this clonotype was seen once. This chain uses TRBV6-1 with TRBJ2-7; no reliable D call. The J call may be incorrect, as the DNA end agrees better with TRBJ2-5. CDR1 and CDR2 (germline): MNHNS, SASEGT. The CDR3 runs 12 residues. CDR3 sequence reads: CASSELLGTQYF. As DNA, the CDR3 is TGTGCCAGCAGTGAACTCCTAGGGACCCAGTACTTC.

A note on this clonotype: This may be a read error, as it is one base from a much larger clone. Because it lacks the conserved phenylalanine or tryptophan at the end, this CDR3 is likely a read error. The chain couples TRBV6-1 to TRBJ1-2, with 7 bases identical to TRBD1. Germline V gene lookup returns CDR1 MNHNS and CDR2 SASEGT. The CDR3 loop spans 14 amino acids. V dropped 0 bases and J dropped 3; count of bases not matched to a gene: 1. CDR3 coding DNA: TGTGCCAGCAGTGAAGCCAGGGGGGACTATGGCTACACCTCC. Translating gives CASSEARGDYGYTS.

To note about this clonotype: At one boundary the junction diverges from the germline segment, which might be a read error. J is TRBJ1-1 and V is TRBV11-2; tentative D call: TRBD1 (6 bases). Germline V CDR1 and CDR2: SGHAT, FQNNGV. This CDR3 contains 14 residues. CDR3 sequence: CASSEGGVNIEAFF. The CDR3 nucleotides are TGTGCCAGCAGCGAGGGGGGCGTGAACATTGAAGCTTTCTTT. Drawing the rest from reference TRBV11-2 and TRBJ1-1, the complete variable domain is EAGVAQSPRYKIIEKRQSVAFWCNPISGHATLYWYQQILGQGPKLLIQFQNNGVVDDSQLPKDRFSAERLKGVDSTLKIQPAKLEDSAVYLCASSEGGVNIEAFFGQGTRLTVV.

This clonotype was counted only a few times. The J gene is TRBJ2-1, the V gene TRBV7-9, with D unresolved. The germline V gene encodes CDR1 SEHNR and CDR2 FQNEAQ (reference sequence). Trimming stripped 3 bases from V and 7 bases from J, with 7 bases between. The CDR3 runs 12 residues. The DNA of the CDR3 is TGTGCCAGCAGCTTGAGTTGGAATGAGCAGTTCTTC. This translates into CASSLSWNEQFF.

This clonotype occurred many times. V gene TRBV10-2 combines with J gene TRBJ1-1; no clear D. In germline, CDR1 is WSHSY, CDR2 SAAADI. V lost 6 bases and J lost 5, with 7 bases in between. The CDR3 is 11 amino acids. For the CDR3, the DNA is TGCGCCAGCAGCCAAATAACTGAAGCTTTCTTT. Translation gives CASSQITEAFF.

This clonotype ranks as medium-sized. This sequence joins TRBV20-1 and TRBJ1-2, with D tentatively TRBD1 (5 bases). V lost 1 base to trimming and J lost 6 bases, with 12 bases between them. Looked up from germline, CDR1 is DFQATT and CDR2 is SNEGSKA (reference sequence). The CDR3 spans 13 residues. The CDR3 DNA reads TGCAGTGCTAGAGTACAGGCAGAAAATGGCTACACCTTC. Protein product: CSARVQAENGYTF.

The J gene is TRBJ2-5, the V gene TRBV20-1; 11 nucleotides line up with TRBD2. The CDR3 totals 13 residues. Trimming took 5 bases from V and 4 from J; bases not matched to a gene: 3. In germline, CDR1 is DFQATT, CDR2 SNEGSKA (reference sequence). The CDR3 DNA follows: TGCAGTGCTTTTAGCGGGAGGGGAGAGACCCAGTACTTC. Its protein product is CSAFSGRGETQYF.

The chain employs TRBV20-1 and TRBJ2-5; 13 bases fit TRBD2. V was clipped by 5 bases and J by 4 bases; unmatched bases: 13. This CDR3 spans 17 amino acids. CDR1 and CDR2 (germline): DFQATT, SNEGSKA (reference sequence). Here the CDR3 reads CSAPGRTSGSRGETQYF. In nucleotides, the CDR3 is TGCAGTGCTCCCGGCAGGACTAGCGGGAGTAGGGGAGAGACCCAGTACTTC.

This rearrangement joins TRBV7-9 to TRBJ2-5, with D perhaps matching TRBD1 or TRBD2 (5 bases each). V shed 5 bases and J shed 5 bases, with 12 bases lying between them. Germline CDR1 reads SEHNR; CDR2 reads FQNEAQ (reference sequence). CDR3 size: 13 residues. The DNA for the CDR3 is TGTGCCAGCAGCGGGGCGGGTGGGGAGACCCAGTACTTC. Translating gives CASSGAGGETQYF. The variable domain in full, completed from reference TRBV7-9 and TRBJ2-5, reads DTGVSQNPRHKITKRGQNVTFRCDPISEHNRLYWYRQTLGQGPEFLTYFQNEAQLEKSRLLSDRFSAERPKGSFSTLEIQRTEQGDSAMYLCASSGAGGETQYFGPGTRLLVL.

J is TRBJ1-2 and V is TRBV29-1; D might be TRBD1 (5 bases). The CDR3 contains 11 residues. Looked up from germline, CDR1 is SQVTM and CDR2 is ANQGSEA. Trimming took 8 bases from V and 4 from J, leaving 11 bases between them. CDR3 loop: CSSSQGYGYTF. CDR3 bases: TGCAGCAGCTCCCAGGGCTATGGCTACACCTTC.

The chain couples TRBV24-1 to TRBJ1-2, with 9 bases aligning to TRBD1. V dropped 4 bases and J dropped 7; count of bases not matched to a gene: 6. From germline, CDR1 is KGHDR and CDR2 SFDVKD. There are 14 residues in the CDR3. The CDR3, as DNA: TGTGCCACCAGTGAGGGACAGGGCTGGTCTGGCTACACCTTC. Translation gives CATSEGQGWSGYTF.

The chain carries TRBV25-1 and TRBJ1-2; maybe TRBD1 (5 bases). CDR1 and CDR2 from the germline V gene are MGHDK and SYGVNS. The CDR3 is 11 residues long. V was shortened by 8 bases and J by 14 bases, with 18 bases between the two germline ends. CDR3 sequence: CASQDGRATTF. The CDR3 DNA follows: TGTGCCAGCCAAGACGGCAGGGCGACTACCTTC.